The 10 T cell receptor delta chains below were found in one sample sequenced in a study of gamma-delta T cells after stem cell transplantation. TCRdb redid clone calling on the RT-PCR reads using CATT. Here the sample spans 1,000 or so delta-chain clones, 0.95% to 1.5% being singletons. Sequencing was performed on gamma-delta T cells. Receptors were obtained from a human donor. It is not recorded whose cells these are; they may come from a transplant donor.

In this sample, this clone turned up a few times. TCRdb's protein for this DNA is that of a much larger clone and differs from the translation at residue 7, likely a read error; the protein shown is the DNA translation. This rearrangement joins TRDV2 to TRDJ1, with D possibly TRDD3 on 5 matching bases. The CDR3 runs to 14 residues. CDR1 and CDR2 (germline): GEAIGNYY, EKD. V was pared by 3 bases and J by 5 bases, with 15 bases between. CDR3 sequence: CACDSLPGKDKLIF. CDR3 DNA: TGTGCCTGTGACTCGTTACCGGGGAAAGATAAACTCATCTTT.

The V call is TRDV2, the J call TRDJ1; 9 nucleotides line up with TRDD3. V dropped 3 bases and J dropped 4; count of bases not matched to a gene: 17. CDR3 length equals 18 residues. Germline V gene lookup returns CDR1 GEAIGNYY and CDR2 EKD. Here the CDR3 reads CACDAVLGERMLNDKLIF. The CDR3 DNA is TGTGCCTGTGACGCCGTACTGGGGGAAAGGATGCTGAACGATAAACTCATCTTT.

The rearrangement joins TRDV2 to TRDJ1; no definite D call. The CDR3 length is 14 residues. The V end was cut by 1 base, the J end by 1 base, with 9 bases between. The V gene's germline CDR1 is GEAIGNYY and CDR2 EKD. The CDR3 spells CACDTLTATDKLIF. The CDR3 region has the DNA TGTGCCTGTGACACACTCACCGCCACCGATAAACTCATCTTT.

The chain joins TRDV2 to TRDJ1, with 13 bases matching TRDD3. This CDR3 spans 18 amino acids. V was pared by 5 bases and J by 0 bases, with 11 bases of the junction left unmatched. Germline V gene lookup returns CDR1 GEAIGNYY and CDR2 EKD. CDR3 loop: CACAELGDTGVYTDKLIF. CDR3 coding DNA: TGTGCCTGTGCTGAACTGGGGGATACGGGGGTGTACACCGATAAACTCATCTTT.

A note on this clone: A far larger clone is one nucleotide away, so this likely arose from a read error. Different DNA sequences within this sample yield the same CDR3. The rearrangement joins TRDV2 to TRDJ3; D may be TRDD3 (6 bases). There are 17 residues in the CDR3. Germline CDR1 and CDR2: GEAIGNYY and EKD. CDR3 sequence reads: CACDTPAGDWDTRQMFF. The CDR3 DNA follows: TGTGCCTGTGACACTCCTGCCGGGGACTGGGACACTCGACAGATGTTTTTC.

Only a few counts were recorded for this clone. A far larger clone is only one base removed, so a read error is likely. This chain connects TRDV2 to TRDJ1; 11 positions match TRDD3. This CDR3 is 21 amino acids long. J gave up 2 bases and V 4 bases, and 23 bases lay outside the gene matches. Germline loops: CDR1 GEAIGNYY, CDR2 EKD. The CDR3 DNA is TGTGCCTGTGAACCAGTACTGGGGGATATGAATGAACCCGGCGAGACCGATAAACTCATCTTT. It codes for CACEPVLGDMNEPGETDKLIF.

This clone was observed a handful of times. The chain employs TRDV2 and TRDJ1; D gene uncertain. Trimming removed 1 base at V and 2 bases at J, with 13 bases between. Germline-derived CDR1 and CDR2 are GEAIGNYY and EKD. The CDR3 is made up of 15 amino acids. The DNA of the CDR3 is TGTGCCTGTGACACTATAACTGTACCAACCGATAAACTCATCTTT. Translated: CACDTITVPTDKLIF.

This clone was recorded a few times. This chain joins TRDV2 and TRDJ1, with TRDD3 matching over 9 bases. Germline CDR1 and CDR2: GEAIGNYY and EKD. V trimming: 3 bases; J trimming: 0 bases; junction bases outside the gene matches: 13. The CDR3 is 18 residues long. CDR3 in amino acids: CACDPLLGEIQYTDKLIF. CDR3 coding DNA: TGTGCCTGTGACCCCTTACTGGGGGAGATACAGTACACCGATAAACTCATCTTT.

This clone rates as large. The CDR3, as DNA: TGTGCCTGTGACCCTGTACTGGGGGTCCCGTACACCGATAAACTCATCTTT. It is translated as CACDPVLGVPYTDKLIF. This chain connects TRDV2 to TRDJ1; 8 bases align to TRDD3. The CDR3 loop spans 17 amino acids. With V trimmed by 3 bases and J by 0 bases, 11 bases remained unmatched. Germline V CDR1 and CDR2: GEAIGNYY, EKD.

On this clone: A far larger clone is a single base away, which makes a read error likely. The chain has TRDV2 and TRDJ1; TRDD3 aligns across 11 bases. J gave up 1 base and V 5 bases, and 26 bases lay outside the gene matches. The germline V gene encodes CDR1 GEAIGNYY and CDR2 EKD. The CDR3 contains 22 residues. The CDR3 spells CACGTLLQLGDTKFAATDKLIF. CDR3 nucleotides: TGTGCCTGTGGCACTCTCCTACAGCTGGGGGATACTAAGTTTGCGGCCACCGATAAACTCATCTTT.